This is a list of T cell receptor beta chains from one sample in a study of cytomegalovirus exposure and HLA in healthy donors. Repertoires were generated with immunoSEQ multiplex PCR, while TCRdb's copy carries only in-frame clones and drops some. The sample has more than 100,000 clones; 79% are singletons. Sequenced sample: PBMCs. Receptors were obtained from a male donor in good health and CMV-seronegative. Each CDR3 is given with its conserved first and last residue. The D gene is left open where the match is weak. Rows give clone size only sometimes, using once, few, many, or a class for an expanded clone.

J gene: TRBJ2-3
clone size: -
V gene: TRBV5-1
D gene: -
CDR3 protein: CASSLGAGAPNTQYF
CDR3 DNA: TGCGCCAGCAGCTTGGGGGCGGGGGCACCAAATACGCAGTATTTT

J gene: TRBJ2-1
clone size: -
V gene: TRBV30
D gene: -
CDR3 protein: CAWTSQSKNYNEQFF
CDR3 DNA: TGTGCCTGGACATCACAGAGCAAGAATTACAATGAGCAGTTCTTC

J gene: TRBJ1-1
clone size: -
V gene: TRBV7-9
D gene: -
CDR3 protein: CASSLGGRVTEAFF
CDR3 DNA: TGTGCCAGCAGCTTAGGAGGCAGGGTGACTGAAGCTTTCTTT

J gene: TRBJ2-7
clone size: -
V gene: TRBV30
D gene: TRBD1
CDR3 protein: CAGLRDRGYEQYF
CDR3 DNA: TGTGCCGGCCTCCGGGACAGGGGATACGAGCAGTATTTC

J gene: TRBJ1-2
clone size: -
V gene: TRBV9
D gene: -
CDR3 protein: CASSHTTGKKDYGYTF
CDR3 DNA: TGTGCCAGCAGTCATACTACAGGGAAAAAGGACTATGGCTACACCTTC

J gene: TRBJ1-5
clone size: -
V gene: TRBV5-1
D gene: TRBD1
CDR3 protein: CASSPGTADQPQHF
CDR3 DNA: TGCGCCAGCAGCCCGGGGACAGCAGATCAGCCCCAGCATTTT

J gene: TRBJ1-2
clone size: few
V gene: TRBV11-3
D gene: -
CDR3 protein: CASSLARQGYGYTF
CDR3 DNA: TGTGCCAGCAGCTTAGCGCGGCAGGGGTATGGCTACACCTTC

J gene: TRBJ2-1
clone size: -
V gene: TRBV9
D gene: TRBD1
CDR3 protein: CASSPTGQGGNEQFF
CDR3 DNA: TGTGCCAGCAGCCCAACGGGACAGGGGGGGAATGAGCAGTTCTTC

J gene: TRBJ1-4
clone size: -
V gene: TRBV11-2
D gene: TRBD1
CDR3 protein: CASSLDLDREAEKLFF
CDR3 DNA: TGTGCCAGCAGCTTAGATCTGGACAGGGAGGCTGAAAAACTGTTTTTT

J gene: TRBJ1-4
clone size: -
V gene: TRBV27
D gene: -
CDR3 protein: CASSLAGSNEKLFF
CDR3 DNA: TGTGCCAGCAGTTTGGCAGGGTCCAACGAAAAACTGTTTTTT

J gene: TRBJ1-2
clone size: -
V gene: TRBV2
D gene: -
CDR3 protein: CASSGGRQGYGYTF
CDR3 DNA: TGTGCCAGCAGTGGGGGGCGGCAGGGCTATGGCTACACCTTC

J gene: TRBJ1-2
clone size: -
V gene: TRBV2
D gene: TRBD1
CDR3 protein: CAGNRDREGYTF
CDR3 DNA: TGTGCCGGCAACCGGGACAGGGAAGGCTACACCTTC

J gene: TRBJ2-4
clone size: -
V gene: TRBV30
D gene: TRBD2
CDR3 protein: CAWMTSGGNIQYF
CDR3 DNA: TGTGCCTGGATGACTAGCGGGGGAAACATTCAGTACTTC

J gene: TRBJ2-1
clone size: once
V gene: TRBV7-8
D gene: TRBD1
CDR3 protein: CASSKPGTAYNEQFF
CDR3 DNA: TGTGCCAGCAGCAAACCCGGGACAGCCTACAATGAGCAGTTCTTC

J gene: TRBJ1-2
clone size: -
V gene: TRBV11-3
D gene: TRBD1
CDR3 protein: CASSLDDRVAYGYTF
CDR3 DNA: TGTGCCAGCAGCTTAGATGACAGGGTAGCCTATGGCTACACCTTC

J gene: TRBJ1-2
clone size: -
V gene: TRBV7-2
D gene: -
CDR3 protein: CASSPGGERNGYTF
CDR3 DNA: TGTGCCAGCAGCCCGGGGGGGGAGAGGAATGGCTACACCTTC

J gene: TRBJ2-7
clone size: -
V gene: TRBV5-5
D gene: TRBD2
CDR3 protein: CASSWSFSLGGAYEQYF
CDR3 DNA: TGTGCCAGCAGCTGGTCATTTTCCCTGGGGGGGGCCTACGAGCAGTACTTC

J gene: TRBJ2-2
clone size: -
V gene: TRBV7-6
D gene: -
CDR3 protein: CASSLGGGANTGELFF
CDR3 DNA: TGTGCCAGCAGCTTAGGGGGCGGTGCGAACACCGGGGAGCTGTTTTTT

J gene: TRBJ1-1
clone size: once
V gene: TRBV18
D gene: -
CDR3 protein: CASSPQSGQTMNTEAFF
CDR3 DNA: TGTGCCAGCTCACCACAGTCAGGACAGACCATGAACACTGAAGCTTTCTTT

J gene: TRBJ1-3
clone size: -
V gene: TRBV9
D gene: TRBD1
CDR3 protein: CASSAGGYGNTIYF
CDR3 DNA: TGTGCCAGCAGCGCAGGGGGTTACGGAAACACCATATATTTT

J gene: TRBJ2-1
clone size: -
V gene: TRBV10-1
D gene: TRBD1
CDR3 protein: CASSWGQGVDNEQFF
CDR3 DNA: TGCGCCAGCAGCTGGGGACAGGGAGTAGACAATGAGCAGTTCTTC

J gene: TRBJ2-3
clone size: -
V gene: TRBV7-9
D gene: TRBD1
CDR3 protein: CASSPDRVIRTDTQYF
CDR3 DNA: TGTGCCAGCAGCCCCGACAGGGTAATTCGCACAGATACGCAGTATTTT

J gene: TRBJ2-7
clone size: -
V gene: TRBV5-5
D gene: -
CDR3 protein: CASSLGTASSYEQYF
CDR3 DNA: TGTGCCAGCAGCTTGGGGACAGCGAGCTCCTACGAGCAGTACTTC

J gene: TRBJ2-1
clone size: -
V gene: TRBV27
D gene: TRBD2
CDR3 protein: CASTLIAGGLYNEQFF
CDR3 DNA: TGTGCCAGCACCCTAATAGCGGGGGGTTTATACAATGAGCAGTTCTTC

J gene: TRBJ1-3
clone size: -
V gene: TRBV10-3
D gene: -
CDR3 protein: CAISESIPGNSGNTIYF
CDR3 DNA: TGTGCCATCAGTGAGTCGATTCCGGGGAACTCTGGAAACACCATATATTTT

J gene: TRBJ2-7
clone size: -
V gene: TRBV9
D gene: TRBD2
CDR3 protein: CASSPLSGAYEQYF
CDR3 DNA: TGTGCCAGCAGCCCACTTAGCGGGGCCTACGAGCAGTACTTC

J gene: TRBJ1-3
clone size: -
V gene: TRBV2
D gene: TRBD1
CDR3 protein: CASRDRGNTIYF
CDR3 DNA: TGTGCCAGCCGGGACAGAGGAAACACCATATATTTT

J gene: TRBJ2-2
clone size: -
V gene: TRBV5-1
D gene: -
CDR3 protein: CASSSGGRGPTGELFF
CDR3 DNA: TGCGCCAGCAGCTCGGGGGGACGGGGGCCCACCGGGGAGCTGTTTTTT

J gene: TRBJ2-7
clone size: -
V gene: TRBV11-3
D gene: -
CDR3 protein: CASSTDPGGEQYF
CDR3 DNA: TGTGCCAGCAGCACCGACCCCGGCGGCGAGCAGTACTTC

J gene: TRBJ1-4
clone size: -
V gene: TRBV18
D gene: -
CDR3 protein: CASSPRQARGEKLFF
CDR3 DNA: TGTGCCAGCTCACCGAGACAGGCCCGGGGTGAAAAACTGTTTTTT

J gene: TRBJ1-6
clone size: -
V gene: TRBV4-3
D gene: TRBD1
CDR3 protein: CASSLGQGGSYNSPLHF
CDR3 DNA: TGCGCCAGCAGCCTCGGACAGGGTGGGTCCTATAATTCACCCCTCCACTTT

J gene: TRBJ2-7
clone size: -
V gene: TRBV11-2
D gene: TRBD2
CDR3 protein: CASSYGTSGFYEQYF
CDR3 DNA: TGTGCCAGTAGCTACGGGACTAGCGGTTTCTACGAGCAGTACTTC

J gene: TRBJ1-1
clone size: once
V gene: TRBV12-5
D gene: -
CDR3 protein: CASGLIRDSEAFF
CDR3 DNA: TGTGCTAGTGGTTTAATCCGAGACTCTGAAGCTTTCTTT

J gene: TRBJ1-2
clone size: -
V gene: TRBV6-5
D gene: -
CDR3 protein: CASSPLTGSNYGYTF
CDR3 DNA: TGTGCCAGCTCCCCCTTGACAGGCTCTAACTATGGCTACACCTTC